A single sample gave rise to the 12 T cell receptor beta chains below, sequenced in a study of blood T cell repertoires in COVID-19. Sequencing used immunoSEQ multiplex PCR; TCRdb keeps in-frame clones, though not all of them. The sample contains roughly 150,000 clones, 89% of which appear only once. Sequenced material: peripheral blood. These TCRs come from a man aged 55 to 69 with acute or convalescent COVID-19.

V gene TRBV6-4 combines with J gene TRBJ1-4; D remains unclear. Germline assignment: CDR1 MRHNA and CDR2 SNTAGT. Trimming took 3 bases from V and 0 from J, leaving 8 bases between them. The CDR3 is 15 residues long. The CDR3 nucleotides are TGTGCCAGCAGTGAAGGGAGCGCAACTAATGAAAAACTGTTTTTT. Protein sequence: CASSEGSATNEKLFF.

The chain has TRBV4-2 and TRBJ1-2; TRBD1 might be the D (5 bases). CDR1 and CDR2 from the germline V gene are LGHNA and YNFKEQ. Trimming took off 3 bases at V and 8 bases at J, with 22 bases between the two ends. CDR3 length: 16 amino acids. CDR3 sequence (DNA): TGTGCCAGCAGCCATACCGTGGAGGGGCAGGGTGAGGGCTACACCTTC. As protein: CASSHTVEGQGEGYTF.

This clone showed up just once. This chain joins TRBV5-4 and TRBJ2-3; unclear D gene. Germline V gene data show CDR1 as SGHNT and CDR2 as YYREEE (reference sequence). The germline V and J ends were trimmed by 0 bases and 0 bases, with 8 bases remaining between them. The CDR3 extends over 15 amino acids. CDR3 bases: TGTGCCAGCAGCTTGGCTGTATCTAGCACAGATACGCAGTATTTT. The encoded protein is CASSLAVSSTDTQYF.

This rearrangement joins TRBV5-6 to TRBJ2-1; 10 bases match TRBD1. After removal of 4 bases from V and 7 bases from J, the junction contained 8 bases not matched to a gene. This CDR3 spans 15 amino acids. The germline CDR1 and CDR2 sequences are SGHDT and YYEEEE. CDR3 bases: TGTGCCAGCAGCCCCGGGACAGGGGCGGCAAATGAGCAGTTCTTC. Its translation: CASSPGTGAANEQFF.

The chain is built from TRBV9 and TRBJ1-1; tentative D call: TRBD1 (6 bases). The CDR3 sequence is 13 residues long. CDR1 SGDLS and CDR2 YYNGEE come from the germline V gene. V was shortened by 5 bases and J by 1 base, with 9 bases between the two germline ends. This chain's CDR3 is CASSQGSNTEAFF. CDR3 DNA sequence: TGTGCCAGCAGTCAGGGGTCGAACACTGAAGCTTTCTTT.

The V gene is TRBV21-1, the J gene TRBJ1-1; the D call in the table, TRBD1, was not verified against the DNA. TRBV21-1 is assigned pseudogene status. The CDR3 has 15 residues. The CDR3 here is CASSNEAGFSTEAFF. As DNA, the CDR3 is TGTGCCAGCAGCAATGAGGCAGGGTTTAGCACTGAAGCTTTCTTT.

V and J are TRBV2 and TRBJ1-1; D unclear. CDR3 length equals 12 residues. V was trimmed by 6 bases and J by 3 bases, leaving 8 bases between them. Germline-derived CDR1 and CDR2 are SNHLY and FYNNEI. The CDR3 is CASRGTDTEAFF. For the CDR3, the DNA is TGTGCCAGCAGAGGAACAGACACTGAAGCTTTCTTT.

This clone was found once. The chain employs TRBV25-1 and TRBJ2-2; 8 positions agree with TRBD1. The CDR3 contains 15 residues. J was trimmed by 4 bases and V by 1 base; bases with no gene match: 2. Looked up from germline, CDR1 is MGHDK and CDR2 is SYGVNS. CDR3 coding DNA: TGTGCCAGCAGTGAATTGGACAGGGTCACCGGGGAGCTGTTTTTT. Residues: CASSELDRVTGELFF. The full variable domain, with the rest looked up from reference TRBV25-1 and TRBJ2-2, is EADIYQTPRYLVIGTGKKITLECSQTMGHDKMYWYQQDPGMELHLIHYSYGVNSTEKGDLSSESTVSRIRTEHFPLTLESARPSHTSQYLCASSELDRVTGELFFGEGSRLTVL.

The rearrangement links TRBV5-4 to TRBJ2-3; 10 bases align to TRBD2. Germline lookup yields CDR1 SGHNT and CDR2 YYREEE (reference sequence). J lost 4 bases, V lost 4 bases, and 9 bases had no gene match. CDR3 length equals 16 residues. The CDR3 region has the DNA TGTGCCAGCAGCAAACCAGGGCTAGCGGGGGCAGATACGCAGTATTTT. This translates into CASSKPGLAGADTQYF.

V usage is TRBV4-2 and J usage is TRBJ2-1, with TRBD2 matching over 8 bases. The length of the CDR3 is 14 residues. After removal of 1 base from V and 12 bases from J, the junction contained 8 bases not matched to a gene. CDR1 LGHNA and CDR2 YNFKEQ come from the germline V gene. The CDR3 nucleotides are TGTGCCAGCAGCCAAGGATTCTCGGGGGGGTCGCAGTTCTTC. Translating it yields CASSQGFSGGSQFF.

This rearrangement joins TRBV24-1 to TRBJ2-2; perhaps TRBD1 as D (5 bases). CDR1 is KGHDR, CDR2 SFDVKD, per germline. The V gene lost 2 bases and the J gene lost 7 bases, with 13 bases spanning the gap. The CDR3 is 15 residues long. The CDR3 protein is CATSDSSQGIGELFF. For the CDR3, the DNA is TGTGCCACCAGTGATTCCTCCCAGGGAATCGGGGAGCTGTTTTTT.

The rearrangement joins TRBV4-1 to TRBJ1-1, with D uncertain. The V end lost 3 bases, the J end lost 6 bases, and 11 bases lay between the germline ends. The CDR3 consists of 13 residues. Looked up from germline, CDR1 is MGHRA and CDR2 is YSYEKL. CDR3 region: CASSQGVRAEAFF. The DNA for the CDR3 is TGCGCCAGCAGCCAGGGTGTTCGGGCTGAAGCTTTCTTT.